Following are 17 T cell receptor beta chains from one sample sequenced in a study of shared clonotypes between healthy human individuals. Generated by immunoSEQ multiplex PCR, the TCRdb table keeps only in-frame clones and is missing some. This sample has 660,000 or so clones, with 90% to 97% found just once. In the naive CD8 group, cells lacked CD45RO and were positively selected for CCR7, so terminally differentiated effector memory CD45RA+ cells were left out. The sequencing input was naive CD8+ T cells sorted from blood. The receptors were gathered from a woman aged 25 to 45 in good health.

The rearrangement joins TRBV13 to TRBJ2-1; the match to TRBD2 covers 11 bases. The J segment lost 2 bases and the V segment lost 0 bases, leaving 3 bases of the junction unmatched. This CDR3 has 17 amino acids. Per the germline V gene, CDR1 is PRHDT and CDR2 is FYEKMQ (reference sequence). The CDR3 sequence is CASSLGGLADPYNEQFF. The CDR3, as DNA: TGTGCCAGCAGCTTAGGGGGACTAGCGGACCCCTACAATGAGCAGTTCTTC.

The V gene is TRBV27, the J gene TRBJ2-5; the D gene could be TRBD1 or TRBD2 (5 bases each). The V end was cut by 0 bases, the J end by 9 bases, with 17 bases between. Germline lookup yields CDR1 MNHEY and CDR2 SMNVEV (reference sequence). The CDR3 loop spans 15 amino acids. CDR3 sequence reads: CASSLSGRVGRPQYF. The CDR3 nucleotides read TGTGCCAGCAGTTTATCGGGGCGGGTTGGGAGACCCCAGTACTTC.

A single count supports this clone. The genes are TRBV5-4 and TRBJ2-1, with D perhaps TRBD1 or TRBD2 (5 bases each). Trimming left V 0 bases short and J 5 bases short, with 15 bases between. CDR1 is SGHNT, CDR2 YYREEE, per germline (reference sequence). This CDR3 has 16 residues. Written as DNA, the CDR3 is TGTGCCAGCAGCTTGGCCGGGGCAGGGCCCCACAATGAGCAGTTCTTC. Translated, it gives CASSLAGAGPHNEQFF.

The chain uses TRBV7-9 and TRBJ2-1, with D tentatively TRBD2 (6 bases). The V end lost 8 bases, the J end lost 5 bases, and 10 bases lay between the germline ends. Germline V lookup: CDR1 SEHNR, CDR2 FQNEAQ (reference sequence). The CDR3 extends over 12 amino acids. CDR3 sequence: CASRGLNNEQFF. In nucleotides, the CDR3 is TGTGCCAGCCGAGGACTAAACAATGAGCAGTTCTTC.

CDR3 in DNA: TGTGCCAGCAGTTACTATAGCGGAGATAATGAGCAGTTCTTC. It specifies CASSYYSGDNEQFF. V and J are TRBV6-5 and TRBJ2-1; perhaps TRBD2 as D (6 bases). Germline loops: CDR1 MNHEY, CDR2 SVGAGI. CDR3 length equals 14 residues. Trimming removed 1 base at V and 7 bases at J, with 11 bases between.

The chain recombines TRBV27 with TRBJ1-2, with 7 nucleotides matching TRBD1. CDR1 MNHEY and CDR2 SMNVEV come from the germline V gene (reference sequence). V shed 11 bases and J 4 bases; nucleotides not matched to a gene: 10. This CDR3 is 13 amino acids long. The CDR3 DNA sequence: TGTGCCGCCGGCCCTGGACAGGTCTATGGCTACACCTTC. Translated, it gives CAAGPGQVYGYTF.

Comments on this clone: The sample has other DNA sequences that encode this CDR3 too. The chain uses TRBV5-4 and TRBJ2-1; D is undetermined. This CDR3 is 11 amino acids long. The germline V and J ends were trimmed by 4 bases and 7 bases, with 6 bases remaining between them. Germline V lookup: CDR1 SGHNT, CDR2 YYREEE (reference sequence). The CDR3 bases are TGTGCCAGCAGCGCACTAAATGAGCAGTTCTTC. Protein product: CASSALNEQFF.

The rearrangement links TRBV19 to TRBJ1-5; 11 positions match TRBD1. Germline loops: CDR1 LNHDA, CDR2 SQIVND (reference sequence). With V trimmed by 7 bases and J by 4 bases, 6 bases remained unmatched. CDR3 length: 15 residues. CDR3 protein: CASTLDRGRNQPQHF. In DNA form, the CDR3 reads TGTGCCAGTACTTTGGACAGGGGGCGGAATCAGCCCCAGCATTTT. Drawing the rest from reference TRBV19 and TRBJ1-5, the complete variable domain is DGGITQSPKYLFRKEGQNVTLSCEQNLNHDAMYWYRQDPGQGLRLIYYSQIVNDFQKGDIAEGYSVSREKKESFPLTVTSAQKNPTAFYLCASTLDRGRNQPQHFGDGTRLSIL.

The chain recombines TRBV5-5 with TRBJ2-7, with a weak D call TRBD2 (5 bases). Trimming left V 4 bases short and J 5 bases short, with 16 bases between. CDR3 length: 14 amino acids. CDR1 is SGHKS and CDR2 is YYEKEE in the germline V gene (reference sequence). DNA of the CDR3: TGTGCCAGCAGCCCCGAGCGGTTGAGGGACGAGCAGTACTTC. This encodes CASSPERLRDEQYF.

CDR3 DNA sequence: TGCGCCAGCAGCCAAGCGGCGCGGGAGAGCTCCTACAATGAGCAGTTCTTC. Translation gives CASSQAARESSYNEQFF. The chain uses TRBV4-1 and TRBJ2-1, with 7 bases fitting TRBD2. V lost 1 base to trimming and J lost 0 bases; unmatched junction nucleotides: 6. The length of the CDR3 is 17 residues. CDR1 is MGHRA and CDR2 is YSYEKL in the germline V gene.

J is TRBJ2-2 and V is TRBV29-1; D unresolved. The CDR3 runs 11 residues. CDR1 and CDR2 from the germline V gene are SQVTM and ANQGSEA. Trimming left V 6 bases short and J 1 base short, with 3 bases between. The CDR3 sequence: CSVENTGELFF. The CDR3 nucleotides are TGCAGCGTGGAGAACACCGGGGAGCTGTTTTTT.

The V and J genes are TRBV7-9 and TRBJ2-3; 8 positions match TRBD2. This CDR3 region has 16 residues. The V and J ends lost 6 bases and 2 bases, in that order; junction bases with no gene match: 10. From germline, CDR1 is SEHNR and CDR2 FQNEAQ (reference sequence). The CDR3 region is CASSPTTSGPTDTQYF. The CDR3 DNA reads TGTGCCAGCAGTCCTACAACTAGCGGACCCACAGATACGCAGTATTTT.

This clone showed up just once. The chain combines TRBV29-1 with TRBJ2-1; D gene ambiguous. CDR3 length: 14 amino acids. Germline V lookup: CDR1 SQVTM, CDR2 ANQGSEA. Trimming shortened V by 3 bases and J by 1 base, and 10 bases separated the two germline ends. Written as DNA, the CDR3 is TGCAGCGTTGACGTGGTTGGGTCCTACAATGAGCAGTTCTTC. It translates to CSVDVVGSYNEQFF.

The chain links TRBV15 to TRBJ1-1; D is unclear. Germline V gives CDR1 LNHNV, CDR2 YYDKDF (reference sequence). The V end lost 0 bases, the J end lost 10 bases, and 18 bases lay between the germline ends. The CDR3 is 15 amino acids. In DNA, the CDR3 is TGTGCCACCAGCAGAGATAAAGGTGGTGCCCGAGGAGCTTTCTTT. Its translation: CATSRDKGGARGAFF. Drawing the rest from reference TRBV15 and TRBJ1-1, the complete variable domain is DAMVIQNPRYQVTQFGKPVTLSCSQTLNHNVMYWYQQKSSQAPKLLFHYYDKDFNNEADTPDNFQSRRPNTSFCFLDIRSPGLGDTAMYLCATSRDKGGARGAFFGQGTRLTVV.

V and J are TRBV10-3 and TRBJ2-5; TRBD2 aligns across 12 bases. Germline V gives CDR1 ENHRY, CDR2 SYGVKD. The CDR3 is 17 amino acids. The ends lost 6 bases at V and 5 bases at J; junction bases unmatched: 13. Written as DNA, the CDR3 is TGTGCCATCAGCGAAACCTCTAGCGGGAGGGCCCGGGAGACCCAGTACTTC. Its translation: CAISETSSGRARETQYF.

The CDR3 region is CASSYVWLAAGELFF. The CDR3 DNA reads TGTGCCAGCAGTTACGTATGGCTAGCTGCCGGGGAGCTGTTTTTT. This rearrangement joins TRBV6-5 to TRBJ2-2; a possible D gene is TRBD2 (5 bases). Germline CDR1 and CDR2: MNHEY and SVGAGI. The CDR3 is 15 residues long. The ends were cut back, 2 bases at V and 6 bases at J, with 13 bases in the middle.

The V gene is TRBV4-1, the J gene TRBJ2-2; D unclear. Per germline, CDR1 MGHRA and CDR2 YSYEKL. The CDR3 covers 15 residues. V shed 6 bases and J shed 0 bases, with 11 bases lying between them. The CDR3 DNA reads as TGCGCCAGCAGTTCGACGGCGACGAACACCGGGGAGCTGTTTTTT. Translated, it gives CASSSTATNTGELFF.